The 14 T cell receptor beta chains reported below all come from one sample, sequenced in a study of blood T cell repertoires in COVID-19. Some clones are missing from TCRdb's copy, which holds only in-frame ones; the method was immunoSEQ multiplex PCR. The sample lists around 330,000 clones; roughly 90% were seen once. The sample comprised peripheral blood. Receptor source: a woman between 50 and 59 years old with active or convalescent COVID-19.

The gene calls are TRBV5-4 and TRBJ2-7, with TRBD2 matching 7 bases. The CDR3 totals 15 residues. Looked up from germline, CDR1 is SGHNT and CDR2 is YYREEE (reference sequence). The junction had 6 bases not matched to a gene; V was cut back by 3 bases and J by 0 bases. In DNA, the CDR3 is TGTGCCAGCAGCTCCGGTGGCGGGGGCTCCTACGAGCAGTACTTC. Its protein product is CASSSGGGGSYEQYF.

The chain combines TRBV27 with TRBJ1-2, with TRBD1 matching 8 bases. Germline CDR1 reads MNHEY; CDR2 reads SMNVEV (reference sequence). Trimming at V came to 5 bases and at J to 1 base, leaving 6 bases not matched to a gene. The CDR3 loop spans 15 amino acids. CDR3 in amino acids: CASSPGTGLNYGYTF. CDR3 bases: TGTGCCAGCAGTCCGGGGACAGGACTTAACTATGGCTACACCTTC.

V is TRBV28 and J is TRBJ2-7; 12 bases line up with TRBD1. V shed 3 bases, J shed 4 bases, and the junction held 10 bases outside the gene matches. The CDR3 runs to 17 residues. CDR1 is MDHEN and CDR2 is SYDVKM in the germline V gene. DNA of the CDR3: TGTGCCAGCAGTTTGTCGCCCGGGACAGGGGGCTTATACGAGCAGTACTTC. Encoded protein: CASSLSPGTGGLYEQYF.

V and J are TRBV6-6 and TRBJ1-4, with D possibly TRBD1 on 6 matching bases. The germline V gene has CDR1 MNHNY and CDR2 SVGAGI (reference sequence). The CDR3 is made up of 14 amino acids. V dropped 0 bases and J dropped 4 bases, with 6 bases sitting between them. The CDR3 coding sequence is TGTGCCAGCAGTTACTCACAGGGTAATGAAAAACTGTTTTTT. Translating it yields CASSYSQGNEKLFF.

The rearrangement joins TRBV5-1 to TRBJ1-2; 9 bases line up with TRBD1. Germline V lookup: CDR1 SGHRS, CDR2 YFSETQ. This CDR3 is built from 13 residues. The ends lost 2 bases at V and 7 bases at J; junction bases unmatched: 3. The CDR3 nucleotides are TGCGCCAGCAGCTTCGGGACAGGGTTTGGCTACACCTTC. Protein sequence: CASSFGTGFGYTF.

The V and J genes are TRBV7-2 and TRBJ1-6, with 9 bases lining up with TRBD1. This CDR3 has 15 residues. V lost 4 bases to trimming and J lost 9 bases; unmatched junction nucleotides: 7. Germline CDR1 is SGHTA and CDR2 is FQGNSA. CDR3 amino acids: CASSSGTGQPSPLHF. The CDR3 DNA sequence: TGTGCCAGCAGCTCAGGGACAGGGCAGCCTTCACCCCTCCACTTT.

J is TRBJ1-6 and V is TRBV28; the D is unclear. Trimming stripped 4 bases from V and 10 bases from J, with 14 bases between. The germline V gene has CDR1 MDHEN and CDR2 SYDVKM. The CDR3 runs to 14 residues. The CDR3 spells CASSSMTDGSPLHF. CDR3 nucleotides: TGTGCCAGCAGTTCTATGACCGACGGGTCACCCCTCCACTTT.

In this sample, this clone turned up once. The rearrangement uses TRBV3-1 (or the pseudogene TRBV3-2) and TRBJ1-1; D gene uncertain. The V end lost 2 bases, the J end lost 1 base, and 8 bases lay between the germline ends. CDR3 length: 14 amino acids. Germline assignment: CDR1 LGHDT and CDR2 YNNKEL (reference sequence). CDR3 sequence reads: CASSQRESNTEAFF. The CDR3, as DNA: TGTGCCAGCAGCCAAAGGGAGTCGAACACTGAAGCTTTCTTT.

The rearrangement links TRBV10-3 to TRBJ1-1, with D possibly being TRBD1 (6 bases). V was trimmed by 3 bases and J by 0 bases, leaving 14 bases between them. The V gene's germline CDR1 is ENHRY and CDR2 SYGVKD. The CDR3 loop spans 16 amino acids. The chain's CDR3 is CAISEPRGGLNTEAFF. Written as DNA, the CDR3 is TGTGCCATCAGTGAACCGAGGGGGGGGCTGAACACTGAAGCTTTCTTT.

J is TRBJ1-3 and V is TRBV6-2 or TRBV6-3; D is uncertain. The V end was cut by 6 bases, the J end by 0 bases, with 15 bases between. Per the germline V gene, CDR1 is MNHEY and CDR2 is SVGEGT. This CDR3 is 16 amino acids long. The chain's CDR3 is CASSEEGTISGNTIYF. The CDR3 nucleotides read TGTGCCAGCAGCGAGGAGGGTACTATCTCTGGAAACACCATATATTTT.

The chain joins TRBV25-1 to TRBJ1-1; no reliable D call. The germline gives CDR1 MGHDK, CDR2 SYGVNS. V lost 4 bases and J lost 2, with 8 bases in between. The CDR3 length is 13 residues. Here the CDR3 DNA reads TGTGCCAGCAGTGCCCAGAAAAACACTGAAGCTTTCTTT. As protein: CASSAQKNTEAFF.

This clone was recorded a few times. This chain connects TRBV28 to TRBJ2-1; TRBD2 matches at 10 bases. After removal of 7 bases from V and 2 bases from J, the junction contained 8 bases not matched to a gene. This CDR3 has 16 amino acids. CDR1 is MDHEN, CDR2 SYDVKM, per germline. The DNA for the CDR3 is TGTGCCAGCAACCCCGGCGGGACTAGCGCCTACAATGAGCAGTTCTTC. Its protein product is CASNPGGTSAYNEQFF.

The rearrangement joins TRBV9 to TRBJ2-7; weak D call: TRBD1 (6 bases). CDR3 size: 14 residues. Germline loops: CDR1 SGDLS, CDR2 YYNGEE. Trimming took 2 bases from V and 3 from J, leaving 12 bases between them. The CDR3 nucleotides read TGTGCCAGCAGCGTCGGGCAGGGGCTCTACGAGCAGTACTTC. It codes for CASSVGQGLYEQYF.

The rearrangement joins TRBV19 to TRBJ1-4; D might be TRBD1 (6 bases). The CDR3 consists of 14 residues. Germline CDR1 is LNHDA and CDR2 is SQIVND (reference sequence). The V end was cut by 3 bases, the J end by 4 bases, with 9 bases between. CDR3 in amino acids: CASSIGTSNEKLFF. The CDR3 DNA follows: TGTGCCAGTAGTATCGGGACAAGTAATGAAAAACTGTTTTTT.